Sequencing of this T cell receptor beta chain was carried out in a study of shared clonotypes between healthy human individuals. Study-wide points: Larger estimated richness was generally recorded for naive subsets relative to memory subsets.

Data came from immunoSEQ multiplex PCR; TCRdb stores just in-frame clones and leaves some out. The sample carries over 1.5 million clones, nearly 99% recorded once. To note about this clone: Its cognate antigen is unknown.

Subsets obtained from CD4+ cells comprised CD45RA+ naive and CD45RA-negative memory cells. The CDR3 is 16 amino acids. Germline values: CDR1 ENHRY, CDR2 SYGVKD. V gave up 6 bases and J gave up 1 base, with 15 bases separating them. The genes are TRBV10-3 and TRBJ2-2; D might be TRBD1 (6 bases). The TCR comes from a man in his thirties or forties in good health. Sequencing was performed on naive CD4+ T cells sorted from blood. Subset reported: CD45RA+ positively selected. CDR3 in amino acids: CAIRRLVQGNTGELFF. The CDR3 DNA reads as TGTGCCATCAGGCGCTTAGTACAGGGGAACACCGGGGAGCTGTTTTTT.